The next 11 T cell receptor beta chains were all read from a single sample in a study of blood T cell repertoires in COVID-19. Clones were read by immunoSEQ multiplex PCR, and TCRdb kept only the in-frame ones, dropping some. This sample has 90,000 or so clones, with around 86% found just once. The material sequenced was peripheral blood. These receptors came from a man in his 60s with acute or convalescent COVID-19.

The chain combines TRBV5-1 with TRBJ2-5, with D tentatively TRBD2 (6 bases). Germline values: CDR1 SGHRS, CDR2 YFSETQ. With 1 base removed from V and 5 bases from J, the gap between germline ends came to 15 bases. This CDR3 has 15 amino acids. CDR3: CASSLSEGTLETQYF. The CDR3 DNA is TGCGCCAGCAGCTTGTCGGAGGGGACGTTGGAGACCCAGTACTTC.

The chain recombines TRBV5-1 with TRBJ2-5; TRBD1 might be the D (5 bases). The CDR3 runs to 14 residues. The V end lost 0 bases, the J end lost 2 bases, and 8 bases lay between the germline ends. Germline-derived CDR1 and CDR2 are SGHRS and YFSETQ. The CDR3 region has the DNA TGCGCCAGCAGCTTGGACAGGCGGCAAGAGACCCAGTACTTC. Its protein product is CASSLDRRQETQYF.

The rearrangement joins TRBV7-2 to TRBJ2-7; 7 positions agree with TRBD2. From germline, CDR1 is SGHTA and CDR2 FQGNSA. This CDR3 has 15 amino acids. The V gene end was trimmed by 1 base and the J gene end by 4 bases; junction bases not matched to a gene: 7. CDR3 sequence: CASSLVGGSNYEQYF. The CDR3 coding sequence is TGTGCCAGCAGCTTAGTTGGCGGGAGCAATTACGAGCAGTACTTC.

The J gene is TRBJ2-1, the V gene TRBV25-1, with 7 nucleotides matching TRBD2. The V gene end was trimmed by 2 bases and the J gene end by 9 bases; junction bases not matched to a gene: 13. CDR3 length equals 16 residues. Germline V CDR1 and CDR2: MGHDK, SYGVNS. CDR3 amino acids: CASSEREAGPRSEQFF. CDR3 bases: TGTGCCAGCAGTGAAAGGGAAGCGGGACCCCGGAGTGAGCAGTTCTTC.

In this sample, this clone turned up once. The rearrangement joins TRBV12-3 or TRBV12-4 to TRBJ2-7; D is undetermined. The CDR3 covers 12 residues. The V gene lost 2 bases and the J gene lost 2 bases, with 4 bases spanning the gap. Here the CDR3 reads CASSLTAYEQYF. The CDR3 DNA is TGTGCCAGCAGTTTAACAGCCTACGAGCAGTACTTC.

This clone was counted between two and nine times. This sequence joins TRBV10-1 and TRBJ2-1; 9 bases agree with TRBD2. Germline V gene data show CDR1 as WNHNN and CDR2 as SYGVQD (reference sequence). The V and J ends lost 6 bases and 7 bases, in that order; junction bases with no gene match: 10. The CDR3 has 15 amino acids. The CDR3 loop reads CASSKAGGLANEQFF. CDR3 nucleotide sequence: TGCGCCAGCAGCAAAGCGGGAGGTCTTGCAAATGAGCAGTTCTTC.

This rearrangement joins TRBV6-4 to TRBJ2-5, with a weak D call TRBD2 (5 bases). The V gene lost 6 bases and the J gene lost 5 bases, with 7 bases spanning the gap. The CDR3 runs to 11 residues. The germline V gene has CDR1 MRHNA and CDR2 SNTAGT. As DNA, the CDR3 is TGTGCCAGCAGGACTAAGGAGACCCAGTACTTC. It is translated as CASRTKETQYF.

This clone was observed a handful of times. The CDR3 spells CASRQLGGAEKLFF. In nucleotides, the CDR3 is TGTGCCAGCAGGCAACTGGGGGGTGCGGAAAAACTGTTTTTT. The chain couples TRBV6-6 to TRBJ1-4, with D maybe TRBD1 (5 bases). The CDR3 length is 14 residues. V was shortened by 6 bases and J by 8 bases, with 16 bases between the two germline ends. In germline, CDR1 is MNHNY, CDR2 SVGAGI (reference sequence).

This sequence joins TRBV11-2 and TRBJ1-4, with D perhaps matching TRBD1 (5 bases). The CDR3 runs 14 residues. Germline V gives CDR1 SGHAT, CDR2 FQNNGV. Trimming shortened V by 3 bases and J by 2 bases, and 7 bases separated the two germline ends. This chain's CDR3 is CASSLGGTNEKLFF. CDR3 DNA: TGTGCCAGCAGCTTGGGGGGTACTAATGAAAAACTGTTTTTT.

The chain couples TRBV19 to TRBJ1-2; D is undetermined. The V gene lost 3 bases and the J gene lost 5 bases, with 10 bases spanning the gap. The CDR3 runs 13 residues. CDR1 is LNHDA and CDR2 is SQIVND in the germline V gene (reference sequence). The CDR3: CASSIPGEYGYTF. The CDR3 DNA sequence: TGTGCCAGTAGTATCCCAGGCGAATATGGCTACACCTTC.

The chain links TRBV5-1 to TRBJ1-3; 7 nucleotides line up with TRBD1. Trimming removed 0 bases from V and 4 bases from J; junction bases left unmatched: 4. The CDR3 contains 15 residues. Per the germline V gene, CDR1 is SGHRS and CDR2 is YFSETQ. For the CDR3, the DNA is TGCGCCAGCAGCTTGGATACAGGGGCCGGAAACACCATATATTTT. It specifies CASSLDTGAGNTIYF.